Shown below are 31 T cell receptor beta chains from a single sample sequenced in a study of blood T cell repertoires in COVID-19. Profiling relied on immunoSEQ multiplex PCR, and the TCRdb table lists in-frame clones only, not all of them. The sample shows 110,000 to 150,000 clones, approximately 83% of them seen only once. Material: peripheral blood. The receptors stem from a woman aged 80 or over with acute or convalescent COVID-19.

This clone was observed a single time. This chain links TRBV5-1 with TRBJ1-1; 9 bases line up with TRBD1. This CDR3 has 17 residues. In germline, CDR1 is SGHRS, CDR2 YFSETQ. V lost 0 bases and J lost 3; bases outside the gene matches: 9. As DNA, the CDR3 is TGCGCCAGCAGCTTGGGACAGGGGGAAAGTTCGCACACTGAAGCTTTCTTT. Protein product: CASSLGQGESSHTEAFF.

This chain joins TRBV6-5 and TRBJ1-1, with D tentatively TRBD1 (6 bases). Trimming cost V 5 bases and J 2 bases, with 12 bases left between them. CDR3 length: 14 residues. The germline CDR1 and CDR2 sequences are MNHEY and SVGAGI. In DNA form, the CDR3 reads TGTGCCAGCAGTCCTCGGGACACCAACACTGAAGCTTTCTTT. It translates to CASSPRDTNTEAFF.

This clone was recorded at least ten times. This chain connects TRBV5-1 to TRBJ1-5; D gene uncertain. This CDR3 region has 14 residues. V dropped 3 bases and J dropped 7 bases, with 14 bases sitting between them. Germline-derived CDR1 and CDR2 are SGHRS and YFSETQ. CDR3 sequence (DNA): TGCGCCAGCAGCTCAGGTGATGAAGGACAGCCCCAGCATTTT. Protein sequence: CASSSGDEGQPQHF.

The chain couples TRBV9 to TRBJ2-2; 10 bases are a match to TRBD2. With 1 base clipped from V and 6 bases from J, the junction kept 9 bases outside the gene matches. Germline V lookup: CDR1 SGDLS, CDR2 YYNGEE. This CDR3 has 17 amino acids. CDR3: CASSVTPSGGEAGELFF. CDR3 DNA: TGTGCCAGCAGCGTAACCCCAAGCGGGGGGGAGGCCGGGGAGCTGTTTTTT. The variable domain in full, with the rest retrieved from reference TRBV9 and TRBJ2-2, is DSGVTQTPKHLITATGQRVTLRCSPRSGDLSVYWYQQSLDQGLQFLIQYYNGEERAKGNILERFSAQQFPDLHSELNLSSLELGDSALYFCASSVTPSGGEAGELFFGEGSRLTVL.

The sample holds a few counts of this clone. The chain is built from TRBV25-1 and TRBJ2-2; TRBD1 aligns across 7 bases. Germline CDR1 reads MGHDK; CDR2 reads SYGVNS. V trimming: 3 bases; J trimming: 4 bases; junction bases outside the gene matches: 2. The CDR3 length is 14 residues. CDR3 in amino acids: CASSEDRITGELFF. The CDR3 nucleotides read TGTGCCAGCAGTGAGGACAGGATCACCGGGGAGCTGTTTTTT.

The chain links TRBV6-5 to TRBJ1-5; 7 bases map to TRBD1. From germline, CDR1 is MNHEY and CDR2 SVGAGI. The CDR3 covers 14 residues. The V gene end was trimmed by 5 bases and the J gene end by 4 bases; junction bases not matched to a gene: 5. The CDR3 region is CASSHRGTNQPQHF. CDR3 nucleotides: TGTGCCAGCAGTCACAGGGGAACTAATCAGCCCCAGCATTTT.

The V and J genes are TRBV12-3 or TRBV12-4 and TRBJ1-6; 8 bases match TRBD1. The ends lost 6 bases at V and 10 bases at J; junction bases unmatched: 5. The length of the CDR3 is 13 residues. For the CDR3, the DNA is TGTGCCAGCAGCCGACAGGGGATCTCACCCCTCCACTTT. It specifies CASSRQGISPLHF.

The rearrangement links TRBV5-1 to TRBJ1-4; 8 bases are shared with TRBD1. This CDR3 comprises 15 residues. The trim removed 5 bases at V and 7 bases at J, leaving 10 bases unmatched. Per the germline V gene, CDR1 is SGHRS and CDR2 is YFSETQ. In nucleotides, the CDR3 is TGCGCCAGCAGGCCCCTACAGGGGGAAGGTGAAAAACTGTTTTTT. Protein product: CASRPLQGEGEKLFF.

The chain joins TRBV5-6 to TRBJ1-2; D is ambiguous. V lost 4 bases and J lost 7, with 17 bases in between. This CDR3 is 14 amino acids long. The germline CDR1 and CDR2 sequences are SGHDT and YYEEEE. This CDR3 reads CASSMSRGSAGYTF. In DNA form, the CDR3 reads TGTGCCAGCAGCATGTCCCGAGGGTCTGCTGGCTACACCTTC.

The V call is TRBV3-1 (or the pseudogene TRBV3-2), the J call TRBJ1-2; D is unresolved. The CDR3 covers 14 residues. Trimming stripped 4 bases from V and 0 bases from J, with 9 bases between. CDR1 and CDR2 from the germline V gene are LGHDT and YNNKEL (reference sequence). The CDR3 here is CASSPATANYGYTF. The CDR3 DNA follows: TGTGCCAGCAGCCCGGCAACAGCTAACTATGGCTACACCTTC.

The V call is TRBV29-1, the J call TRBJ1-2; D gene ambiguous. V was trimmed by 0 bases and J by 0 bases, leaving 5 bases between them. The CDR3 covers 13 residues. Germline lookup yields CDR1 SQVTM and CDR2 ANQGSEA. CDR3 coding DNA: TGCAGCGTTGAAGAGAGGTCTAACTATGGCTACACCTTC. Amino acid sequence: CSVEERSNYGYTF.

V and J are TRBV12-3 or TRBV12-4 and TRBJ2-3, with a weak D call TRBD2 (6 bases). Trimming took off 8 bases at V and 3 bases at J, with 12 bases between the two ends. CDR3 size: 13 residues. The CDR3: CASLGGATDTQYF. CDR3 nucleotide sequence: TGTGCCAGCTTGGGCGGGGCTACAGATACGCAGTATTTT.

The chain has TRBV30 and TRBJ1-5; 8 bases are a match to TRBD1. The V gene end was trimmed by 3 bases and the J gene end by 6 bases; junction bases not matched to a gene: 13. The CDR3 totals 16 residues. Looked up from germline, CDR1 is GTSNPN and CDR2 is SVGIG (reference sequence). The CDR3 DNA reads as TGTGCCTGGAGCCTACCTAGGACAGGGATGGTTCAGCCCCAGCATTTT. It translates to CAWSLPRTGMVQPQHF.

The rearrangement uses TRBV19 and TRBJ1-2; 9 nucleotides align to TRBD1. Germline loops: CDR1 LNHDA, CDR2 SQIVND (reference sequence). This CDR3 has 15 amino acids. V lost 4 bases, J lost 1 base, and 4 bases stayed unmatched. Here the CDR3 reads CASSTTGGVNYGYTF. The CDR3 DNA is TGTGCCAGTAGTACAACAGGGGGCGTTAACTATGGCTACACCTTC. Supplemented by reference TRBV19 and TRBJ1-2, the full variable domain reads DGGITQSPKYLFRKEGQNVTLSCEQNLNHDAMYWYRQDPGQGLRLIYYSQIVNDFQKGDIAEGYSVSREKKESFPLTVTSAQKNPTAFYLCASSTTGGVNYGYTFGSGTRLTVV.

The chain is built from TRBV19 and TRBJ1-1, with D unclear. V was pared by 1 base and J by 1 base, with 7 bases between. This CDR3 is 14 amino acids long. Germline V gives CDR1 LNHDA, CDR2 SQIVND (reference sequence). CDR3 in amino acids: CASSIGRANTEAFF. DNA of the CDR3: TGTGCCAGTAGTATAGGTAGAGCGAACACTGAAGCTTTCTTT.

V and J are TRBV7-8 and TRBJ1-1; D ambiguous. The CDR3 has 16 residues. V lost 4 bases, J lost 0 bases, and 15 bases lay in between. The germline gives CDR1 SGHVS, CDR2 FQNEAQ. CDR3 bases: TGTGCCAGCAGCTACTCTCCCGGGATTATGAACACTGAAGCTTTCTTT. As protein: CASSYSPGIMNTEAFF. The full variable domain, in which reference TRBV7-8 and TRBJ1-1 provide the parts outside the CDR3, is GAGVSQSPRYKVAKRGQDVALRCDPISGHVSLFWYQQALGQGPEFLTYFQNEAQLDKSGLPSDRFFAERPEGSVSTLKIQRTQQEDSAVYLCASSYSPGIMNTEAFFGQGTRLTVV.

The chain carries TRBV7-9 and TRBJ2-3; tentatively, D is TRBD2 (5 bases). The CDR3 is made up of 16 amino acids. V lost 4 bases to trimming and J lost 0 bases, with 14 bases between them. The germline CDR1 and CDR2 sequences are SEHNR and FQNEAQ (reference sequence). CDR3 DNA sequence: TGTGCCAGCAGCTCCCCTAGGGAGACTAGCACAGATACGCAGTATTTT. The encoded protein is CASSSPRETSTDTQYF.

The J gene is TRBJ2-7, the V gene TRBV30, with TRBD1 matching over 7 bases. The germline V gene has CDR1 GTSNPN and CDR2 SVGIG (reference sequence). V dropped 1 base and J dropped 4; count of bases not matched to a gene: 10. The CDR3 contains 15 residues. As DNA, the CDR3 is TGTGCCTGGAGTGAGGGGGCCTTTGGACCTTACGAGCAGTACTTC. This gives the protein CAWSEGAFGPYEQYF.

As to this clone: A junction boundary mismatches the germline segment, possibly from a read error. The sample contains more than one DNA sequence encoding this CDR3. V gene TRBV27 combines with J gene TRBJ1-2, with 7 bases aligning to TRBD1. Germline V lookup: CDR1 MNHEY, CDR2 SMNVEV (reference sequence). The CDR3 extends over 14 amino acids. This CDR3 is CASSLEGAGGGYTF. In DNA, the CDR3 is TGTGCCAGCAGTTTAGAGGGGGCGGGAGGGGGCTATACCTTC.

The CDR3, as DNA: TGTGCCAGCAGCCACTACCAAGAGACCCAGTACTTC. This gives the protein CASSHYQETQYF. The V call is TRBV5-5, the J call TRBJ2-5; D gene unclear. Per the germline V gene, CDR1 is SGHKS and CDR2 is YYEKEE (reference sequence). V lost 4 bases, J lost 0 bases, and 4 bases lay in between. This CDR3 contains 12 residues.

The chain recombines TRBV6-2 or TRBV6-3 with TRBJ1-5; the match to TRBD1 covers 10 bases. CDR1 and CDR2 (germline): MNHEY, SVGEGT. This CDR3 has 15 amino acids. V lost 2 bases, J lost 2 bases, and 0 bases stayed unmatched. The CDR3, as DNA: TGTGCCAGCAGTTACGGGACAGGGGGCAATCAGCCCCAGCATTTT. Its protein product is CASSYGTGGNQPQHF.

This clone was found many times. This sequence joins TRBV3-1 (or the pseudogene TRBV3-2) and TRBJ1-2, with 9 bases aligning to TRBD1. The CDR3 spans 16 residues. J gave up 7 bases and V 3 bases, and 12 bases lay outside the gene matches. Germline CDR1 LGHDT, CDR2 YNNKEL (reference sequence). CDR3 in amino acids: CASSQWDGTGSPGYTF. CDR3 bases: TGTGCCAGCAGCCAGTGGGATGGGACAGGGTCTCCTGGCTACACCTTC.

In its sample, this clone was seen once. The chain employs TRBV6-2 or TRBV6-3 and TRBJ1-5; D remains ambiguous. Germline V CDR1 and CDR2: MNHEY, SVGEGT. Trimming stripped 4 bases from V and 9 bases from J, with 10 bases between. This CDR3 spans 12 amino acids. CDR3 sequence: CASSSSGRPQHF. CDR3 DNA sequence: TGTGCCAGCAGTTCCTCTGGGAGGCCCCAGCATTTT.

The chain uses TRBV27 and TRBJ1-1; 11 nucleotides align to TRBD1. Trimming cost V 6 bases and J 7 bases; bases outside gene matches: 10. In germline, CDR1 is MNHEY, CDR2 SMNVEV (reference sequence). The CDR3 sequence is 15 residues long. In DNA, the CDR3 is TGTGCCAGCAGGAAACAGGACAGGGGGCGAAATGAAGCTTTCTTT. As protein: CASRKQDRGRNEAFF.

This chain uses TRBV19 with TRBJ1-6, with TRBD1 matching over 9 bases. Germline V CDR1 and CDR2: LNHDA, SQIVND (reference sequence). The CDR3 spans 16 residues. V dropped 5 bases and J dropped 7; count of bases not matched to a gene: 9. CDR3 sequence (DNA): TGTGCCAGTAGTGCCCCAACAGGGGGCCGAAATTCACCCCTCCACTTT. Its translation is CASSAPTGGRNSPLHF.

J is TRBJ1-5 and V is TRBV19; 7 bases map to TRBD1. J lost 5 bases, V lost 7 bases, and 5 bases had no gene match. The CDR3 covers 13 residues. Per the germline V gene, CDR1 is LNHDA and CDR2 is SQIVND (reference sequence). The CDR3 sequence is CASTDRVHQPQHF. The CDR3 coding sequence is TGTGCCAGTACCGACAGGGTGCATCAGCCCCAGCATTTT. Using reference TRBV19 and TRBJ1-5 for the parts outside the CDR3, the full variable domain is DGGITQSPKYLFRKEGQNVTLSCEQNLNHDAMYWYRQDPGQGLRLIYYSQIVNDFQKGDIAEGYSVSREKKESFPLTVTSAQKNPTAFYLCASTDRVHQPQHFGDGTRLSIL.

This CDR3 is CASSFVQGGNTIYF. CDR3 DNA sequence: TGTGCCAGCAGCTTCGTCCAGGGTGGAAACACCATATATTTT. V and J are TRBV5-6 and TRBJ1-3; D possibly corresponds to TRBD1 (5 bases). Germline V lookup: CDR1 SGHDT, CDR2 YYEEEE. Trimming pared 2 bases from V and 3 bases from J, leaving 9 bases between. The CDR3 consists of 14 residues.

This clone was observed a handful of times. This chain connects TRBV5-1 to TRBJ2-2, with unresolved D. Germline CDR1 and CDR2: SGHRS and YFSETQ. The CDR3 totals 12 residues. Trimming removed 5 bases at V and 3 bases at J, with 5 bases between. CDR3 loop: CASREDTGELFF. The CDR3 coding sequence is TGCGCCAGCAGAGAGGACACCGGGGAGCTGTTTTTT. Variable domain in full (rest from reference TRBV5-1 and TRBJ2-2): KAGVTQTPRYLIKTRGQQVTLSCSPISGHRSVSWYQQTPGQGLQFLFEYFSETQRNKGNFPGRFSGRQFSNSRSEMNVSTLELGDSALYLCASREDTGELFFGEGSRLTVL.

The chain employs TRBV5-1 and TRBJ2-2, with TRBD1 identical over 8 bases. CDR3 length: 19 amino acids. Germline trimming cut 0 bases from V and 0 bases from J; bases unmatched to any gene: 10. Germline CDR1 is SGHRS and CDR2 is YFSETQ. CDR3 sequence reads: CASSLALAGGLANTGELFF. DNA of the CDR3: TGCGCCAGCAGCTTGGCCCTGGCAGGGGGCCTCGCGAACACCGGGGAGCTGTTTTTT.

V and J are TRBV9 and TRBJ1-2; 8 nucleotides match TRBD1. V gave up 0 bases and J gave up 2 bases; unmatched junction bases: 6. The CDR3 sequence is 16 residues long. Germline values: CDR1 SGDLS, CDR2 YYNGEE. The CDR3 nucleotides are TGTGCCAGCAGCGTAGATCTAGGACAGGGAAACTATGGCTACACCTTC. The encoded protein is CASSVDLGQGNYGYTF.

This clone occurred once. The rearrangement links TRBV5-1 to TRBJ1-2, with 11 bases aligning to TRBD1. V dropped 4 bases and J dropped 4; count of bases not matched to a gene: 6. Germline values: CDR1 SGHRS, CDR2 YFSETQ. This CDR3 has 15 amino acids. The DNA for the CDR3 is TGCGCCAGCAGCGATTCCGGGACAGGGGGCTATGGCTACACCTTC. Residues: CASSDSGTGGYGYTF.